The 11 T cell receptor beta chains below were found in one sample sequenced in a study of tumor-infiltrating lymphocytes in primary liver carcinoma. Starting material of 500 to 600 ng total RNA yielded TCR beta cDNA via a constant-region primer. It was through three nested multiplex PCR rounds of slightly modified ARM-PCR that TCR beta libraries arose. TRBV1-TRBV30 forward primers paired with a C-beta reverse primer were used in the first two PCR rounds, which ran approximately 11 cycles each. TCRdb fed the multiplex PCR reads into MiXCR, producing one record per CDR3 protein. Of under 90,000 distinct CDR3 sequences listed, approximately 70% are singletons. RNA and DNA were co-extracted from around 20-30 mg of unsorted bulk tissue. Sequencing used liver tumor tissue from sampling region 1. Subset noted: tumor region T1, superior pole. The source is a man aged 35-49 years with primary liver carcinoma and hepatitis B virus infection.

Note on this clonotype: It may be a read error: a sequence one base away is much more abundant. V usage is TRBV28 and J usage is TRBJ2-7; D unclear. The V end was cut by 6 bases, the J end by 2 bases, with 20 bases between. The CDR3 is 16 amino acids. Germline V lookup: CDR1 MDHEN, CDR2 SYDVKM. CDR3 protein: CASRAASGGRPYEQYF. CDR3 DNA: TGTGCCAGCAGGGCTGCCTCCGGCGGACGCCCCTACGAGCAGTACTTC.

At least ten counts were recorded for this clonotype. The rearrangement links TRBV5-1 to TRBJ2-3; 9 bases align to TRBD2. V was clipped by 4 bases and J by 2 bases; unmatched bases: 8. Germline lookup yields CDR1 SGHRS and CDR2 YFSETQ. The CDR3 totals 16 residues. The CDR3 reads CASSPDSGRVTDTQYF. The CDR3 nucleotides are TGCGCCAGCAGCCCGGATAGCGGGAGAGTCACAGATACGCAGTATTTT.

Turning to this clonotype: One junction end does not reproduce the germline sequence, and a read error may be involved. The rearrangement uses TRBV12-3 or TRBV12-4 and TRBJ2-3, with TRBD2 identical over 13 bases. This CDR3 has 15 amino acids. Here the CDR3 reads CAGSRLAGGTDTHYF. Here the CDR3 DNA reads TGTGCCGGCAGCCGACTAGCGGGAGGCACAGATACGCACTATTTT.

Note on this clonotype: Given a much more abundant clone one base away, this may be a read error. The V and J genes are TRBV28 and TRBJ1-2; TRBD1 matches at 10 bases. CDR3 size: 15 residues. Germline V lookup: CDR1 MDHEN, CDR2 SYDVKM. The CDR3 region is CVSSYDRGLWYGYTF. In DNA, the CDR3 is TGTGTCAGCAGCTATGACAGGGGGCTATGGTATGGCTACACCTTC.

For this clonotype: One junction end does not reproduce the germline sequence, and a read error may be involved. The rearrangement joins TRBV30 to TRBJ2-1, with a tentative D call TRBD2 (6 bases). This CDR3 has 11 residues. CDR1 is GTSNPN and CDR2 is SVGIG in the germline V gene (reference sequence). In nucleotides, the CDR3 is TGTGCCTGGAGCGGGGGAACTGAGCAGATCTTC. It specifies CAWSGGTEQIF.

Worth noting for this clonotype: The junction shows a germline mismatch at one end, possibly a read error. V usage is TRBV11-2 and J usage is TRBJ2-7; 15 nucleotides line up with TRBD2. Germline-derived CDR1 and CDR2 are SGHAT and FQNNGV. The CDR3 has 18 amino acids. CDR3 coding DNA: TGTGGCAGCAGCATATCCATTGGACTAGCGGGAGGGGGGTACGAGCAGTACTTC. It is translated as CGSSISIGLAGGGYEQYF.

This chain links TRBV2 with TRBJ2-6, with D perhaps being TRBD1 or TRBD2 (5 bases each). CDR1 SNHLY and CDR2 FYNNEI come from the germline V gene. The CDR3 covers 20 residues. V was trimmed by 4 bases and J by 2 bases, leaving 24 bases between them. The CDR3 sequence is CASSGKGRLIVLTGANVLTF. For the CDR3, the DNA is TGTGCCAGCAGTGGAAAGGGACGACTTATTGTTCTAACTGGGGCCAACGTCCTGACTTTC.

As for this clonotype: A much larger clone sits a single nucleotide away, making a read error possible. The chain joins TRBV30 to TRBJ2-2; TRBD1 aligns across 10 bases. The CDR3 length is 15 residues. The J segment lost 5 bases and the V segment lost 0 bases, leaving 3 bases of the junction unmatched. The germline gives CDR1 GTSNPN, CDR2 SVGIG (reference sequence). CDR3 residues: CAWSVVGQGTGELFF. CDR3 nucleotides: TGTGCCTGGAGTGTTGTGGGACAGGGGACCGGGGAGCTGTTTTTT.

This clonotype was counted once. A junction end diverges from the germline sequence, so it may reflect a read error. The chain joins TRBV12-3 or TRBV12-4 to TRBJ2-7, with a tentative D call TRBD1 (6 bases). The CDR3 has 14 residues. CDR3 sequence reads: CISSLSGGSYKQYF. In nucleotides, the CDR3 is TGTATCAGCAGTTTAAGTGGGGGCTCCTACAAGCAGTACTTC.

As to this clonotype: Because the CDR3 is missing its conserved closing phenylalanine or tryptophan, this is likely a read error. Because the CDR3's place on the DNA is in doubt, the DNA is left out and the CDR3 is given as listed by TCRdb. This sequence joins TRBV29-1 and TRBJ2-1; TRBD2 is the table's D call, not checked against the DNA. The V gene's germline CDR1 is SQVTM and CDR2 ANQGSEA. The CDR3 region is 15 residues in length, termini included. CDR3 sequence: CTVDGEDKTGTRGFL.

This chain connects TRBV4-1 to TRBJ2-6; the D is unclear. Germline assignment: CDR1 MGHRA and CDR2 YSYEKL. The ends were cut back, 10 bases at V and 2 bases at J, with 21 bases in the middle. The CDR3 has 17 amino acids. The CDR3 nucleotides are TGCGCCACCAGTCAGCTACATGAGGCTACTGGGGCCAACGTCCTGACTTTC. The encoded protein is CATSQLHEATGANVLTF.